The rows below give T cell receptor beta chains drawn from one sample of a study of identical twins. TCRdb processed the 5' RACE reads anew with MiXCR; each CDR3 protein has one entry. Among hundreds of thousands of distinct CDR3 sequences, roughly 6% were seen once, and the ten largest hold 1.5% to 2%. Sequences were obtained from naive T cells sorted from blood. The origin of the receptors is a man aged 18 to 30 in good health. Each CDR3 is given with its conserved first and last residue. Fields, in order: CDR3 DNA, CDR3 protein, clone size, V gene, J gene, D gene. The D gene is left open where the match is weak. Some rows mark clone size as missing; the rest say once, few, many or name a class of expanded clone.

CDR3 DNA: TGTGCCAGCAGTTTATGGGCTAGCGGGGTTAGCACAGATACGCAGTATTTT; CDR3 protein: CASSLWASGVSTDTQYF; clone size: -; V gene: TRBV27; J gene: TRBJ2-3; D gene: TRBD2
CDR3 DNA: TGTGCCAGCAGTTTATATCAGCAAGAGACCCAGTACTTC; CDR3 protein: CASSLYQQETQYF; clone size: many; V gene: TRBV12-3/TRBV12-4; J gene: TRBJ2-5; D gene: -
CDR3 DNA: TGCAGCGTTGCCCGGACAGGGGGAAACGAGCAGTACTTC; CDR3 protein: CSVARTGGNEQYF; clone size: many; V gene: TRBV29-1; J gene: TRBJ2-7; D gene: TRBD1
CDR3 DNA: TGCGCCAGCACCTCCGGGGCGGGCGTCCTAGGAAACACCATATATTTT; CDR3 protein: CASTSGAGVLGNTIYF; clone size: many; V gene: TRBV5-1; J gene: TRBJ1-3; D gene: -
CDR3 DNA: TGTGCCAGCAGCCATTGGGACAGGGAGGGAAAGACCCAGTACTTC; CDR3 protein: CASSHWDREGKTQYF; clone size: few; V gene: TRBV3-1; J gene: TRBJ2-5; D gene: TRBD1
CDR3 DNA: TGTGCCTGGAGTAAGGTCAGGGGGCTTGACAATGAGCAGTTCTTC; CDR3 protein: CAWSKVRGLDNEQFF; clone size: -; V gene: TRBV30; J gene: TRBJ2-1; D gene: TRBD1
CDR3 DNA: TGTGCCAGCAGCTCGACCGACACGTACTACGAGCAGTACTTC; CDR3 protein: CASSSTDTYYEQYF; clone size: -; V gene: TRBV3-1; J gene: TRBJ2-7; D gene: -
CDR3 DNA: TGTGCCAGCAGTGACGACAAAGGACTAGCGGGAGCAGATACGCAGTATTTT; CDR3 protein: CASSDDKGLAGADTQYF; clone size: many; V gene: TRBV6-2/TRBV6-3; J gene: TRBJ2-3; D gene: TRBD2
CDR3 DNA: TGCGCCAGCAGCCAAGTAGTGGCAGGGGAGCCAAATGAGCAGTTCTTC; CDR3 protein: CASSQVVAGEPNEQFF; clone size: many; V gene: TRBV4-3; J gene: TRBJ2-1; D gene: -
CDR3 DNA: TGTGCCAGCAGCGGGGGTTGGAGCCATGAGCAGTTCTTC; CDR3 protein: CASSGGWSHEQFF; clone size: once; V gene: TRBV14; J gene: TRBJ2-1; D gene: -
CDR3 DNA: TGCAGTGCCACCCCCCCCGGTGGGGCAGATACGCAGTATTTT; CDR3 protein: CSATPPGGADTQYF; clone size: many; V gene: TRBV20-1; J gene: TRBJ2-3; D gene: -
CDR3 DNA: TGCAGTGCTAGAGACCCCGGGACTAGCGGGGTCAATGAGCAGTTCTTC; CDR3 protein: CSARDPGTSGVNEQFF; clone size: -; V gene: TRBV20-1; J gene: TRBJ2-1; D gene: TRBD2
CDR3 DNA: TGCGCCAGCAGCGTGGGACTAGCGGGAGAGCATGAGCAGTTCTTC; CDR3 protein: CASSVGLAGEHEQFF; clone size: many; V gene: TRBV5-1; J gene: TRBJ2-1; D gene: TRBD2
CDR3 DNA: TGTGCCAGTAGTAGAGACAGGAGCCACGAGCAGTACTTC; CDR3 protein: CASSRDRSHEQYF; clone size: -; V gene: TRBV19; J gene: TRBJ2-7; D gene: -
CDR3 DNA: TGTGCCGTCACCGGTCCGGGAGGGGGGGGCACCGGGGAGCTGTTTTTT; CDR3 protein: CAVTGPGGGGTGELFF; clone size: many; V gene: TRBV12-3/TRBV12-4; J gene: TRBJ2-2; D gene: TRBD2
CDR3 DNA: TGCGCCAGCAGCCAAGAGGTACTAGCGAGTACAGAGACCCAGTACTTC; CDR3 protein: CASSQEVLASTETQYF; clone size: -; V gene: TRBV4-1; J gene: TRBJ2-5; D gene: TRBD2
CDR3 DNA: TGTGCCATCAGGGACAGCGGAGGGACCCAGTACTTC; CDR3 protein: CAIRDSGGTQYF; clone size: -; V gene: TRBV10-3; J gene: TRBJ2-5; D gene: -
CDR3 DNA: TGTGCCAGCAGTTTTACAGCGGGAGGGCCTCATGCAGATACGCAGTATTTT; CDR3 protein: CASSFTAGGPHADTQYF; clone size: many; V gene: TRBV12-3/TRBV12-4; J gene: TRBJ2-3; D gene: TRBD2
CDR3 DNA: TGTGCCAGCTCCCGCGGGGAGAGGGGTACCGGGGAGCTGTTTTTT; CDR3 protein: CASSRGERGTGELFF; clone size: -; V gene: TRBV13; J gene: TRBJ2-2; D gene: -
CDR3 DNA: TGTGCCAGCTCACCCGGCAGGGGTACAACTAATGAAAAACTGTTTTTT; CDR3 protein: CASSPGRGTTNEKLFF; clone size: -; V gene: TRBV18; J gene: TRBJ1-4; D gene: -
CDR3 DNA: TGTGCCAGCAGCCCAGGGTTCCACACAGATACGCAGTATTTT; CDR3 protein: CASSPGFHTDTQYF; clone size: few; V gene: TRBV6-4; J gene: TRBJ2-3; D gene: -
CDR3 DNA: TGTGCCAGCAGTTATGCCCGGGGCAATGAGCAGTTCTTC; CDR3 protein: CASSYARGNEQFF; clone size: many; V gene: TRBV6-5; J gene: TRBJ2-1; D gene: -
CDR3 DNA: TGTGCCAGCAGCTTGTGGGGCGAGGGCACTGAAGCTTTCTTT; CDR3 protein: CASSLWGEGTEAFF; clone size: few; V gene: TRBV5-5; J gene: TRBJ1-1; D gene: -
CDR3 DNA: TGTGCCAGCAGCGTAGGCGGGGGGGAGGGCCGTTTTAATGAGCAGTTCTTC; CDR3 protein: CASSVGGGEGRFNEQFF; clone size: many; V gene: TRBV9; J gene: TRBJ2-1; D gene: TRBD2
CDR3 DNA: TGTGCCAGCAGCCTAAGGGTTGACGGGGAGCTGTTTTTT; CDR3 protein: CASSLRVDGELFF; clone size: few; V gene: TRBV12-3/TRBV12-4; J gene: TRBJ2-2; D gene: -
CDR3 DNA: TGTGCCAGCTCCCCAAGACAGGGGGGGACCTACGAGCAGTACTTC; CDR3 protein: CASSPRQGGTYEQYF; clone size: few; V gene: TRBV18; J gene: TRBJ2-7; D gene: TRBD1
CDR3 DNA: TGTGCCAGCAGCCTACCGGGACCGTTT; CDR3 protein: CASSLPGPF; clone size: many; V gene: TRBV7-9; J gene: TRBJ1-1; D gene: -
CDR3 DNA: TGTGTCACCAGCAGAGATCTCGGCCGGGGACTCTACGAGCAGTACTTC; CDR3 protein: CVTSRDLGRGLYEQYF; clone size: -; V gene: TRBV15; J gene: TRBJ2-7; D gene: -
CDR3 DNA: TGTGCCAGCTCAAGGACAGGGGATTCCGCGCAGTTCTTC; CDR3 protein: CASSRTGDSAQFF; clone size: -; V gene: TRBV18; J gene: TRBJ2-1; D gene: TRBD1
CDR3 DNA: TGTGCCAGCAGTTACTCGAAACGGGAAACCGACAATGAGCAGTTCTTC; CDR3 protein: CASSYSKRETDNEQFF; clone size: few; V gene: TRBV6-2/TRBV6-3; J gene: TRBJ2-1; D gene: -
CDR3 DNA: TGTGCCAGCAGCTATTTTACCAGCGGGAGGCACCAAGAGACCCAGTACTTC; CDR3 protein: CASSYFTSGRHQETQYF; clone size: few; V gene: TRBV11-2; J gene: TRBJ2-5; D gene: TRBD2
CDR3 DNA: TGCAGTGCTAGAGACCCCCTAGCTACCATGGAGACCCAGTACTTC; CDR3 protein: CSARDPLATMETQYF; clone size: few; V gene: TRBV20-1; J gene: TRBJ2-5; D gene: -
CDR3 DNA: TGTGCCAGCAACTCCAGGGGGCCTAGTAATTCACCCCTCCACTTT; CDR3 protein: CASNSRGPSNSPLHF; clone size: few; V gene: TRBV12-3/TRBV12-4; J gene: TRBJ1-6; D gene: TRBD1
CDR3 DNA: TGTGCCAGCAGTCCCCTGGGGGCGGCCTACAATGAGCAGTTCTTC; CDR3 protein: CASSPLGAAYNEQFF; clone size: few; V gene: TRBV14; J gene: TRBJ2-1; D gene: -
CDR3 DNA: TGTGCCACCAGTGATGGGGACAGGGTCTACACCGGGGAGCTGTTTTTT; CDR3 protein: CATSDGDRVYTGELFF; clone size: -; V gene: TRBV24-1; J gene: TRBJ2-2; D gene: TRBD1
CDR3 DNA: TGTGCCAGCAGCTGGGTATCTTCGAATGAGCAGTTCTTC; CDR3 protein: CASSWVSSNEQFF; clone size: many; V gene: TRBV11-2; J gene: TRBJ2-1; D gene: -
CDR3 DNA: TGTGCCAGCAGCGCCCGACAGGGGCCAAAAGAGACCCAGTACTTC; CDR3 protein: CASSARQGPKETQYF; clone size: few; V gene: TRBV9; J gene: TRBJ2-5; D gene: TRBD1
CDR3 DNA: TGTGCCAGCAGCTCAACCGGGACAGGGCGTGAAAAACTGTTTTTT; CDR3 protein: CASSSTGTGREKLFF; clone size: few; V gene: TRBV7-8; J gene: TRBJ1-4; D gene: TRBD1
CDR3 DNA: TGCAGTGCTTGCCGGGACAGTAGCACCGGGGAGCTGTTTTTT; CDR3 protein: CSACRDSSTGELFF; clone size: many; V gene: TRBV20-1; J gene: TRBJ2-2; D gene: TRBD1
CDR3 DNA: TGTGCCAGCAGCTTACCCCCGAGCGGGGTAGCGGGAGGTTCCGGGGAGCTGTTTTTT; CDR3 protein: CASSLPPSGVAGGSGELFF; clone size: few; V gene: TRBV11-2; J gene: TRBJ2-2; D gene: TRBD2
CDR3 DNA: TGTGCCAGCAGTTCGGGGACAGGCCATAGCAATCAGCCCCAGCATTTT; CDR3 protein: CASSSGTGHSNQPQHF; clone size: many; V gene: TRBV27; J gene: TRBJ1-5; D gene: TRBD1
CDR3 DNA: TGTGCCAGCAGCCAAGAAACTAGCGGTTCCTACGAGCAGTACTTC; CDR3 protein: CASSQETSGSYEQYF; clone size: many; V gene: TRBV4-2; J gene: TRBJ2-7; D gene: TRBD2
CDR3 DNA: TGTGCCAGCAGCCCCAGACTTGGAAACACCATATATTTT; CDR3 protein: CASSPRLGNTIYF; clone size: -; V gene: TRBV3-1; J gene: TRBJ1-3; D gene: -
CDR3 DNA: TGTGCCAGCAGCTGGGCAGGGGCGAACACCGGGGAGCTGTTTTTT; CDR3 protein: CASSWAGANTGELFF; clone size: -; V gene: TRBV5-6; J gene: TRBJ2-2; D gene: -
CDR3 DNA: TGTGCCATTTCGTCTGCGGGAGGGCTTGGCACCGGGGAGCTGTTTTTT; CDR3 protein: CAISSAGGLGTGELFF; clone size: many; V gene: TRBV10-3; J gene: TRBJ2-2; D gene: TRBD2
CDR3 DNA: TGTGCCAGCAGCCGTAGTCTCGGAGGGGAGACCCAGTACTTC; CDR3 protein: CASSRSLGGETQYF; clone size: -; V gene: TRBV6-1; J gene: TRBJ2-5; D gene: -
CDR3 DNA: TGTGCCAGTAGTTACGGGACAGGGACAGCCGGGGAGCTGTTTTTT; CDR3 protein: CASSYGTGTAGELFF; clone size: -; V gene: TRBV19; J gene: TRBJ2-2; D gene: TRBD1
CDR3 DNA: TGTGCCAGCAGCCTGGGACTAGCGGAAATGAACACCGGGGAGCTGTTTTTT; CDR3 protein: CASSLGLAEMNTGELFF; clone size: few; V gene: TRBV7-8; J gene: TRBJ2-2; D gene: TRBD2
CDR3 DNA: TGTGCCAGCAGCCAATTTCGGGGCCTGAACACTGAAGCTTTCTTT; CDR3 protein: CASSQFRGLNTEAFF; clone size: -; V gene: TRBV14; J gene: TRBJ1-1; D gene: -
CDR3 DNA: TGTGCCATCAAGGGGGAAGGGGACACCGGGGAGCTGTTTTTT; CDR3 protein: CAIKGEGDTGELFF; clone size: many; V gene: TRBV10-3; J gene: TRBJ2-2; D gene: -
CDR3 DNA: TGTGCCATTTTGACTAGCGGGAGAGGTAATGAGCAGTTCTTC; CDR3 protein: CAILTSGRGNEQFF; clone size: many; V gene: TRBV6-1; J gene: TRBJ2-1; D gene: TRBD2
CDR3 DNA: TGCGCCAGCAGCCAACGATCTCAATTGGACCTCCACAATGAGCAGTTCTTC; CDR3 protein: CASSQRSQLDLHNEQFF; clone size: few; V gene: TRBV4-3; J gene: TRBJ2-1; D gene: -
CDR3 DNA: TGTGCCACCAATCAAGGGTTCGCTGGGGCCAACGTCCTGACTTTC; CDR3 protein: CATNQGFAGANVLTF; clone size: few; V gene: TRBV15; J gene: TRBJ2-6; D gene: -
CDR3 DNA: TGCAGTGCTAGAGATTCTTATGGCTACACCTTC; CDR3 protein: CSARDSYGYTF; clone size: many; V gene: TRBV20-1; J gene: TRBJ1-2; D gene: -
CDR3 DNA: TGTGCCAGCAGCCCCCGGACAGGGGTGGAAAAACTGTTTTTT; CDR3 protein: CASSPRTGVEKLFF; clone size: -; V gene: TRBV7-8; J gene: TRBJ1-4; D gene: TRBD1
CDR3 DNA: TGCGCCAGCAGCTTGGCCCCGGCCTATGGCTACACCTTC; CDR3 protein: CASSLAPAYGYTF; clone size: many; V gene: TRBV5-1; J gene: TRBJ1-2; D gene: -
CDR3 DNA: TGTGCCAGCAGCACCGGAAGACTGAATGAGCAGTTCTTC; CDR3 protein: CASSTGRLNEQFF; clone size: few; V gene: TRBV7-8; J gene: TRBJ2-1; D gene: -